The 25 T cell receptor beta chains listed next were all sequenced from one sample in a study of response to subunit inactivated influenza vaccine listed by TCRdb under 2018. The method was RT-PCR. TCRdb shows the sequencer as Illumina HiSeq 2500. TCRdb cleaned the public reads at Q25 with fastp, built clones with MiXCR and kept in-frame beta chains. Every entry covers one CDR3 protein and lists the most common genes and DNA from its rows. The sample table holds about 700,000 distinct CDR3 sequences, of which approximately 14% were seen once. The ten biggest clones cover around a tenth of the sample. Material: PBMCs from blood, obtained approximately 13 days after vaccination. The source of these receptors is a man aged 50 to 60 who received an inactivated influenza vaccine. Donor details come from another sample of the same person, matched by shared clones.

On this clonotype: One end of the junction fails to match germline, which may point to a read error. This chain connects TRBV10-3 to TRBJ2-2; D remains unclear. Germline-derived CDR1 and CDR2 are ENHRY and SYGVKD. The CDR3 contains 16 residues. CDR3 protein: CTISVVPGRNTGELFF. The DNA of the CDR3 is TGTACCATCAGTGTTGTGCCAGGAAGGAACACCGGGGAGCTGTTTTTT.

The chain recombines TRBV5-1 with TRBJ2-2, with unresolved D. Germline assignment: CDR1 SGHRS and CDR2 YFSETQ. The CDR3 is 13 amino acids. Trimming shortened V by 4 bases and J by 4 bases, and 8 bases separated the two germline ends. The CDR3 DNA sequence: TGCGCCAGCAGCCACAAAAGCACCGGGGAGCTGTTTTTT. This translates into CASSHKSTGELFF.

This clonotype has more than one count but fewer than ten. The V call is TRBV7-3, the J call TRBJ2-1; no reliable D call. Deletions cut 5 bases from V and 10 bases from J, with 15 bases between. Per the germline V gene, CDR1 is SGHTA and CDR2 is FQGTGA. The CDR3 has 13 amino acids. The DNA for the CDR3 is TGTGCCAGCAGCCCCACCTCGAGCGCCGAGCAGTTCTTC. Its protein is CASSPTSSAEQFF.

This clonotype has more than one count but fewer than ten. This chain connects TRBV18 to TRBJ2-5; 7 positions match TRBD1. The J segment lost 3 bases and the V segment lost 3 bases, leaving 7 bases of the junction unmatched. Per germline, CDR1 KGHSH and CDR2 LQKENI. The CDR3 covers 15 residues. Here the CDR3 reads CASSPPGQRKETQYF. In nucleotides, the CDR3 is TGTGCCAGCTCACCCCCGGGACAGCGTAAAGAGACCCAGTACTTC.

The genes are TRBV4-1 and TRBJ1-1; D is unresolved. Germline V gives CDR1 MGHRA, CDR2 YSYEKL. Trimming pared 0 bases from V and 3 bases from J, leaving 11 bases between. The CDR3 loop spans 15 amino acids. CDR3 coding DNA: TGCGCCAGCAGCCAAGATCGAGTAGGACACACTGAAGCTTTCTTT. The encoded protein is CASSQDRVGHTEAFF.

The chain has TRBV11-2 and TRBJ1-2; D not certain. V lost 0 bases, J lost 5 bases, and 16 bases lay in between. Looked up from germline, CDR1 is SGHAT and CDR2 is FQNNGV. The CDR3 sequence is 16 residues long. The chain's CDR3 is CASSLDPITAPYGYTF. In DNA, the CDR3 is TGTGCCAGCAGCTTAGATCCTATTACGGCACCTTATGGCTACACCTTC.

This clonotype was counted at least ten times. This chain joins TRBV29-1 and TRBJ1-5, with 8 bases lining up with TRBD1. The CDR3 is 12 residues long. V gave up 6 bases and J gave up 5 bases; unmatched junction bases: 3. Germline CDR1 reads SQVTM; CDR2 reads ANQGSEA. The CDR3 bases are TGCAGCGTGCCAGGGGGCCATCAGCCCCAGCATTTT. Translating gives CSVPGGHQPQHF.

This clonotype was seen a few times. This chain uses TRBV5-4 with TRBJ1-5; possibly TRBD1 for D (5 bases). The germline V and J ends were trimmed by 0 bases and 4 bases, with 17 bases remaining between them. The CDR3 has 17 amino acids. CDR1 and CDR2 from the germline V gene are SGHNT and YYREEE (reference sequence). The CDR3 bases are TGTGCCAGCAGCTTGGCCAAGGACACCGATTTTAATCAGCCCCAGCATTTT. Translation gives CASSLAKDTDFNQPQHF. The variable domain in full, completed from reference TRBV5-4 and TRBJ1-5, reads ETGVTQSPTHLIKTRGQQVTLRCSSQSGHNTVSWYQQALGQGPQFIFQYYREEENGRGNFPPRFSGLQFPNYSSELNVNALELDDSALYLCASSLAKDTDFNQPQHFGDGTRLSIL.

This clonotype has just a few counts. The V call is TRBV25-1, the J call TRBJ1-4; tentatively, D is TRBD1 (6 bases). V was cut by 6 bases and J by 8 bases, with 10 bases left in between. This CDR3 contains 12 residues. Germline V gives CDR1 MGHDK, CDR2 SYGVNS. CDR3 nucleotide sequence: TGTGCCAGCAGACAGGGTCTAGAAAAACTGTTTTTT. This sequence encodes CASRQGLEKLFF.

This chain uses TRBV20-1 with TRBJ2-1; 8 bases line up with TRBD1. V was clipped by 3 bases and J by 4 bases; unmatched bases: 11. The CDR3 sequence is 16 residues long. CDR1 is DFQATT, CDR2 SNEGSKA, per germline (reference sequence). CDR3 nucleotide sequence: TGCAGTGCTAGCGCCCCATCAGGGGGCCGGTACAATGAGCAGTTCTTC. Protein product: CSASAPSGGRYNEQFF.

The table lists this clonotype with a few counts. The J gene is TRBJ2-7, the V gene TRBV7-8; 9 bases are shared with TRBD2. With 3 bases clipped from V and 4 bases from J, the junction kept 13 bases outside the gene matches. The CDR3 extends over 17 amino acids. CDR1 and CDR2 from the germline V gene are SGHVS and FQNEAQ. The CDR3 region is CASSFPRVPSGKYEQYF. The CDR3 DNA follows: TGTGCCAGCAGCTTTCCCCGGGTCCCTAGCGGGAAGTACGAGCAGTACTTC.

This clonotype has a handful of counts. The V gene is TRBV4-2, the J gene TRBJ2-7, with TRBD1 matching over 8 bases. J was trimmed by 4 bases and V by 0 bases; bases with no gene match: 5. The CDR3 loop spans 15 amino acids. Germline CDR1 LGHNA, CDR2 YNFKEQ. In DNA, the CDR3 is TGTGCCAGCAGCCAAGATGTGACAGGGGAGTACGAGCAGTACTTC. Its translation: CASSQDVTGEYEQYF.

V usage is TRBV11-2 and J usage is TRBJ2-1; 11 bases fit TRBD2. Germline V gives CDR1 SGHAT, CDR2 FQNNGV. V was pared by 1 base and J by 15 bases, with 5 bases of the junction left unmatched. The CDR3 is made up of 13 amino acids. The CDR3 protein is CASSLGLAGGRFF. Here the CDR3 DNA reads TGTGCCAGCAGCTTAGGCCTAGCGGGGGGCCGGTTCTTC.

This clonotype has only a few counts. As DNA, the CDR3 is TGCGCCAGCACCAATAGACAGGGTCAAGAGACCCAGTACTTC. It is translated as CASTNRQGQETQYF. The rearrangement uses TRBV5-1 and TRBJ2-5; TRBD1 matches 7 bases. Trimming at V came to 6 bases and at J to 2 bases, leaving 7 bases not matched to a gene. The CDR3 length is 14 residues. Germline V gives CDR1 SGHRS, CDR2 YFSETQ.

A few counts support this clonotype. J is TRBJ1-5 and V is TRBV25-1; TRBD1 matches 11 bases. Germline trimming cut 6 bases from V and 7 bases from J; bases unmatched to any gene: 5. CDR1 is MGHDK, CDR2 SYGVNS, per germline. This CDR3 region has 14 residues. CDR3 residues: CASSGQGARQPQHF. CDR3 nucleotides: TGTGCCAGCAGCGGACAGGGGGCGCGACAGCCCCAGCATTTT.

The chain employs TRBV6-2 or TRBV6-3 and TRBJ2-7, with 8 bases lining up with TRBD1. The germline V gene has CDR1 MNHEY and CDR2 SVGEGT. V was pared by 7 bases and J by 3 bases, with 8 bases of the junction left unmatched. CDR3 length equals 14 residues. The CDR3 is CASTDIGQGYEQYF. CDR3 DNA sequence: TGTGCCAGCACCGACATCGGACAGGGCTACGAGCAGTACTTC.

The V call is TRBV4-3, the J call TRBJ2-2; 14 bases agree with TRBD2. The CDR3 sequence is 16 residues long. Germline values: CDR1 LGHNA, CDR2 YSLEER. Trimming cost V 1 base and J 6 bases; bases outside gene matches: 1. CDR3 residues: CASSQVGLAGAGELFF. The CDR3 DNA reads TGCGCCAGCAGCCAAGTGGGACTAGCGGGAGCCGGGGAGCTGTTTTTT.

This clonotype appeared a few times. The rearrangement uses TRBV6-1 and TRBJ1-2; 7 positions agree with TRBD1. Germline CDR1 reads MNHNS; CDR2 reads SASEGT. There are 13 residues in the CDR3. The junction had 11 bases not matched to a gene; V was cut back by 8 bases and J by 8 bases. This CDR3 reads CASGGTGAWGYTF. In nucleotides, the CDR3 is TGTGCCAGCGGGGGAACAGGGGCTTGGGGCTACACCTTC.

The CDR3 reads CASSANGGRVNEQFF. The CDR3 DNA reads as TGTGCCAGCAGTGCTAACGGGGGGCGTGTCAATGAGCAGTTCTTC. This chain connects TRBV25-1 to TRBJ2-1; a possible D gene is TRBD2 (7 bases). V lost 4 bases and J 6 bases, leaving 16 bases between the germline ends. This CDR3 is 15 amino acids long. Germline V gene lookup returns CDR1 MGHDK and CDR2 SYGVNS.

This clonotype was found a few times. CDR3 sequence: CSASIFGRGGTEAFF. CDR3 nucleotides: TGCAGTGCTAGTATATTCGGCAGGGGAGGAACTGAAGCTTTCTTT. The chain carries TRBV20-1 and TRBJ1-1; perhaps TRBD1 as D (6 bases). The CDR3 runs 15 residues. Trimming left V 3 bases short and J 5 bases short, with 19 bases between. The germline CDR1 and CDR2 sequences are DFQATT and SNEGSKA (reference sequence).

The rearrangement uses TRBV25-1 and TRBJ2-1; D is uncertain. Germline CDR1 reads MGHDK; CDR2 reads SYGVNS. Deletions cut 6 bases from V and 2 bases from J, with 14 bases between. This CDR3 comprises 15 residues. CDR3 amino acids: CASRPERPAYNEQFF. The CDR3 DNA is TGTGCCAGCAGGCCAGAGCGACCAGCCTACAATGAGCAGTTCTTC.

The V gene is TRBV20-1, the J gene TRBJ2-7; 10 nucleotides agree with TRBD2. V was pared by 6 bases and J by 4 bases, with 6 bases of the junction left unmatched. Per the germline V gene, CDR1 is DFQATT and CDR2 is SNEGSKA (reference sequence). The CDR3 totals 13 residues. In DNA form, the CDR3 reads TGCAGTGCCATTAGCGGGAGGAGGTACGAGCAGTACTTC. Translated, it gives CSAISGRRYEQYF.

This clonotype was picked up a small number of times. The chain carries TRBV24-1 and TRBJ2-2; D is possibly TRBD2 (5 bases). The CDR3 length is 13 residues. V lost 5 bases, J lost 7 bases, and 10 bases lay in between. Germline CDR1 and CDR2: KGHDR and SFDVKD. In nucleotides, the CDR3 is TGTGCCACCAGTGGGAGGCTGAACGGGGAGCTGTTTTTT. Its translation: CATSGRLNGELFF.

This clonotype was counted a few times. The chain is built from TRBV4-1 and TRBJ2-1; 10 bases match TRBD2. The CDR3 runs to 15 residues. The V gene's germline CDR1 is MGHRA and CDR2 YSYEKL. The junction had 4 bases not matched to a gene; V was cut back by 0 bases and J by 8 bases. The CDR3 DNA reads TGCGCCAGCAGCCAAGAGAGCGGGGGGGCAGATGAGCAGTTCTTC. Protein product: CASSQESGGADEQFF.

This clonotype has just a few counts. V is TRBV6-2 or TRBV6-3 and J is TRBJ2-3, with 14 bases matching TRBD2. CDR1 is MNHEY, CDR2 SVGEGT, per germline. The CDR3 extends over 15 amino acids. Trimming cost V 7 bases and J 5 bases; bases outside gene matches: 5. CDR3 sequence: CASNRLAGGRDTQYF. CDR3 bases: TGTGCCAGCAACCGACTAGCGGGAGGGAGAGATACGCAGTATTTT.